These 25 T cell receptor beta chains originate from one sample sequenced in a study of blood T cell repertoires in COVID-19. Assay: immunoSEQ multiplex PCR; the TCRdb copy retains only in-frame clones and omits some. The sample lists some 260,000 clones, about four fifths occurring once. The sequencing sample was made of peripheral blood. Every receptor here comes from a woman between 18 and 29 years old with acute or convalescent COVID-19.

The chain couples TRBV11-2 to TRBJ2-1; D may be TRBD2 (5 bases). Germline loops: CDR1 SGHAT, CDR2 FQNNGV. V lost 1 base to trimming and J lost 5 bases, with 21 bases between them. The CDR3 is made up of 18 amino acids. CDR3 sequence: CASSLGPLFQRKNNEQFF. The CDR3, as DNA: TGTGCCAGCAGCTTAGGACCCCTTTTCCAGCGGAAAAACAATGAGCAGTTCTTC.

The rearrangement uses TRBV27 and TRBJ2-1; 11 bases line up with TRBD2. The germline gives CDR1 MNHEY, CDR2 SMNVEV (reference sequence). The CDR3 totals 15 residues. J gave up 7 bases and V 2 bases, and 4 bases lay outside the gene matches. CDR3 in DNA: TGTGCCAGCAGTTTAAGTAGCGGGAGGGGAAATGAGCAGTTCTTC. Its translation is CASSLSSGRGNEQFF.

J is TRBJ2-3 and V is TRBV20-1; 8 nucleotides line up with TRBD2. The V and J ends lost 3 bases and 3 bases, in that order; junction bases with no gene match: 5. The CDR3 spans 14 residues. Germline CDR1 reads DFQATT; CDR2 reads SNEGSKA (reference sequence). Written as DNA, the CDR3 is TGCAGTGCTAGTAGCGGGATAATTACAGATACGCAGTATTTT. Translation: CSASSGIITDTQYF.

This clone was detected only once. This chain uses TRBV10-3 with TRBJ2-3, with TRBD1 matching over 10 bases. The ends lost 4 bases at V and 4 bases at J; junction bases unmatched: 11. The CDR3 sequence is 17 residues long. The germline gives CDR1 ENHRY, CDR2 SYGVKD. The CDR3 coding sequence is TGTGCCATCAGTGCTTCCCCCGGGACAGGGGTATCAGATACGCAGTATTTT. This encodes CAISASPGTGVSDTQYF.

This clone was detected a few times. The genes are TRBV7-2 and TRBJ2-1; 14 bases agree with TRBD2. V trimming: 1 base; J trimming: 8 bases; junction bases outside the gene matches: 1. Germline V lookup: CDR1 SGHTA, CDR2 FQGNSA. This CDR3 has 15 amino acids. DNA for the CDR3: TGTGCCAGCAGCTTAGGACTAGCGGGAGGGGATGAGCAGTTCTTC. It encodes CASSLGLAGGDEQFF.

The sample holds a few counts of this clone. The rearrangement links TRBV6-2 or TRBV6-3 to TRBJ1-5; TRBD1 agrees at 12 bases. The ends lost 5 bases at V and 6 bases at J; junction bases unmatched: 8. The CDR3 sequence is 16 residues long. Per the germline V gene, CDR1 is MNHEY and CDR2 is SVGEGT. CDR3 coding DNA: TGTGCCAGCAGTCCCGGGGGACAGGGGGCTAGTCAGCCCCAGCATTTT. It codes for CASSPGGQGASQPQHF.

The rearrangement uses TRBV28 and TRBJ1-2; 7 nucleotides match TRBD1. Trimming cost V 10 bases and J 4 bases; bases outside gene matches: 6. The germline gives CDR1 MDHEN, CDR2 SYDVKM. The CDR3 covers 12 residues. CDR3 protein: CAITTGTYGYTF. The CDR3, as DNA: TGTGCCATCACGACAGGGACCTATGGCTACACCTTC.

This rearrangement joins TRBV25-1 to TRBJ2-2; D unclear. Germline CDR1 is MGHDK and CDR2 is SYGVNS. The CDR3 covers 12 residues. Trimming pared 7 bases from V and 5 bases from J, leaving 8 bases between. The CDR3 reads CASTERTGELFF. The DNA of the CDR3 is TGTGCCAGCACCGAGAGGACCGGGGAGCTGTTTTTT.

This sequence joins TRBV12-3 or TRBV12-4 and TRBJ2-5; D uncertain. The CDR3 length is 11 residues. With 6 bases removed from V and 2 bases from J, the gap between germline ends came to 4 bases. The CDR3 region is CASSRQETQYF. The CDR3 DNA reads TGTGCCAGCAGCCGGCAAGAGACCCAGTACTTC.

The CDR3, as DNA: TGTGCCAGCTCACCACCCCGACAGGCCAACTACAATGAGCAGTTCTTC. This sequence encodes CASSPPRQANYNEQFF. The V and J genes are TRBV18 and TRBJ2-1, with D possibly matching TRBD1 (6 bases). Germline V gene sequence: CDR1 KGHSH, CDR2 LQKENI. This CDR3 has 16 residues. The V end lost 0 bases, the J end lost 3 bases, and 12 bases lay between the germline ends.

The rearrangement links TRBV4-3 to TRBJ1-1, with a weak D call TRBD1 (5 bases). Trimming cost V 4 bases and J 3 bases, with 9 bases left between them. The CDR3 runs to 13 residues. CDR1 is LGHNA, CDR2 YSLEER, per germline. The CDR3 nucleotides read TGCGCCAGCAGCCCCAACAGGTACACTGAAGCTTTCTTT. It yields the protein CASSPNRYTEAFF.

The V and J genes are TRBV5-1 and TRBJ2-2; D is perhaps TRBD2 (5 bases). The CDR3 runs to 15 residues. V lost 0 bases and J lost 4, with 10 bases in between. CDR1 is SGHRS and CDR2 is YFSETQ in the germline V gene. The DNA of the CDR3 is TGCGCCAGCAGCTTGGCCGGGGTGAGCACCGGGGAGCTGTTTTTT. Its translation is CASSLAGVSTGELFF.

The chain is built from TRBV7-8 and TRBJ2-7; 8 positions match TRBD2. This CDR3 region has 16 residues. Germline assignment: CDR1 SGHVS and CDR2 FQNEAQ. With 5 bases clipped from V and 1 base from J, the junction kept 10 bases outside the gene matches. DNA for the CDR3: TGTGCCAGCAGCCCACTCCTAGCGGGTTCTTCCTACGAGCAGTACTTC. Protein product: CASSPLLAGSSYEQYF. Based on the CDR3 plus reference TRBV7-8 and TRBJ2-7, the full variable domain is GAGVSQSPRYKVAKRGQDVALRCDPISGHVSLFWYQQALGQGPEFLTYFQNEAQLDKSGLPSDRFFAERPEGSVSTLKIQRTQQEDSAVYLCASSPLLAGSSYEQYFGPGTRLTVT.

This clone appeared many times. The chain couples TRBV19 to TRBJ1-6, with D possibly matching TRBD1 (6 bases). V lost 4 bases and J 8 bases, leaving 15 bases between the germline ends. Germline lookup yields CDR1 LNHDA and CDR2 SQIVND (reference sequence). This CDR3 contains 15 residues. In DNA form, the CDR3 reads TGTGCCAGTAGTACTACGGGACAATCTTATTCACCCCTCCACTTT. It translates to CASSTTGQSYSPLHF.

With regard to this clone: At one end the junction does not follow the germline gene, possibly because of a read error. This chain links TRBV3-1 (or the pseudogene TRBV3-2) with TRBJ2-5, with 10 bases that match TRBD2. This CDR3 comprises 15 residues. The germline gives CDR1 LGHDT, CDR2 YNNKEL (reference sequence). The CDR3 nucleotides read TGTGCCAGCAGCCAAGATGGGCTAGCGGGAGAACAATTTCACTTC. Encoded protein: CASSQDGLAGEQFHF.

This chain joins TRBV6-6 and TRBJ1-6; D possibly corresponds to TRBD1 (6 bases). CDR3 length: 13 residues. V was clipped by 7 bases and J by 7 bases, with 11 bases between them. Germline lookup yields CDR1 MNHNY and CDR2 SVGAGI (reference sequence). CDR3 sequence reads: CASNGQLNSPLHF. In nucleotides, the CDR3 is TGTGCCAGCAACGGACAGCTAAATTCACCCCTCCACTTT.

V is TRBV5-8 and J is TRBJ2-7, with D tentatively TRBD1 (6 bases). V was pared by 0 bases and J by 3 bases, with 16 bases between. This CDR3 is built from 16 residues. The germline gives CDR1 SGHTS, CDR2 YDEGEE. The CDR3 DNA sequence: TGTGCCAGCAGCTTGGTTCAGGGACACGGCTACTACGAGCAGTACTTC. Protein sequence: CASSLVQGHGYYEQYF.

This clone has just a few counts. The V and J genes are TRBV19 and TRBJ2-3, with TRBD2 as a possible D gene (6 bases). CDR1 and CDR2 from the germline V gene are LNHDA and SQIVND (reference sequence). This CDR3 is 19 amino acids long. Deletions cut 3 bases from V and 0 bases from J, with 22 bases between. The CDR3 loop is CASSIGLLGGAPSTDTQYF. Written as DNA, the CDR3 is TGTGCCAGTAGTATCGGTTTGTTGGGCGGGGCCCCTAGCACAGATACGCAGTATTTT.

This chain uses TRBV15 with TRBJ2-3, with 7 bases that match TRBD1. Germline CDR1 reads LNHNV; CDR2 reads YYDKDF (reference sequence). CDR3 size: 14 residues. Trimming took 3 bases from V and 2 from J; bases not matched to a gene: 2. The CDR3 coding sequence is TGTGCCACCAGCAGGGACAGGTTCACAGATACGCAGTATTTT. It specifies CATSRDRFTDTQYF.

This clone occurred once. The chain uses TRBV6-5 and TRBJ2-1, with TRBD1 matching 9 bases. Germline CDR1 reads MNHEY; CDR2 reads SVGAGI. The CDR3 loop spans 16 amino acids. With V trimmed by 0 bases and J by 5 bases, 5 bases remained unmatched. DNA of the CDR3: TGTGCCAGCAGTTACTCTGGGACAGGGAGGGACAATGAGCAGTTCTTC. This sequence encodes CASSYSGTGRDNEQFF.

This clone was found once. The sample holds other DNA sequences that translate to the same CDR3. The chain uses TRBV30 and TRBJ1-5, with a possible D match to TRBD1 (6 bases). CDR1 and CDR2 (germline): GTSNPN, SVGIG (reference sequence). There are 13 residues in the CDR3. V dropped 0 bases and J dropped 7 bases, with 10 bases sitting between them. CDR3 protein: CAWSVQGRQPQHF. CDR3 coding DNA: TGTGCCTGGAGTGTACAGGGACGACAGCCCCAGCATTTT.

The V and J genes are TRBV30 and TRBJ2-7, with D possibly being TRBD2 (5 bases). This CDR3 comprises 15 residues. With 0 bases removed from V and 4 bases from J, the gap between germline ends came to 16 bases. CDR1 is GTSNPN and CDR2 is SVGIG in the germline V gene (reference sequence). The CDR3 spells CAWSVRGTFGYEQYF. CDR3 in DNA: TGTGCCTGGAGTGTACGGGGTACATTCGGGTACGAGCAGTACTTC.

The rearrangement links TRBV7-8 to TRBJ1-3; 7 nucleotides match TRBD1. Germline loops: CDR1 SGHVS, CDR2 FQNEAQ. The CDR3 is made up of 16 amino acids. Trimming removed 4 bases from V and 3 bases from J; junction bases left unmatched: 9. As DNA, the CDR3 is TGTGCCAGCAGCTCGGGGACAGCAATCAGTGGAAACACCATATATTTT. This sequence encodes CASSSGTAISGNTIYF.

V gene TRBV7-3 combines with J gene TRBJ2-1; possible D gene TRBD2, 5 bases. V lost 5 bases to trimming and J lost 0 bases, with 11 bases between them. The germline V gene has CDR1 SGHTA and CDR2 FQGTGA. The CDR3 runs to 15 residues. CDR3 loop: CASSPGGYSYNEQFF. In DNA, the CDR3 is TGTGCCAGCAGCCCCGGAGGTTACTCCTACAATGAGCAGTTCTTC.

The chain is built from TRBV5-1 and TRBJ2-3; D unresolved. This CDR3 spans 15 amino acids. V lost 2 bases to trimming and J lost 5 bases, with 15 bases between them. The germline V gene encodes CDR1 SGHRS and CDR2 YFSETQ. This CDR3 is CASSFQQVGQDTQYF. Here the CDR3 DNA reads TGCGCCAGCAGCTTTCAGCAGGTAGGCCAAGATACGCAGTATTTT.